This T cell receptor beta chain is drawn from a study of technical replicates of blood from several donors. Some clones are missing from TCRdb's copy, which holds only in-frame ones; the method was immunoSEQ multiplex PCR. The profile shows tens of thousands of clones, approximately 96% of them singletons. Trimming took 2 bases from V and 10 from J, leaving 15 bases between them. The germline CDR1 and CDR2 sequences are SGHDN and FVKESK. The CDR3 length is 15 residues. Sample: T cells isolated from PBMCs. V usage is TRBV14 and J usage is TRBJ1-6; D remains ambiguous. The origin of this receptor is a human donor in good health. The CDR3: CASSQIGTVVSPLHF. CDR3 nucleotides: TGTGCCAGCAGCCAAATCGGTACAGTTGTATCACCCCTCCACTTT.